The present T cell receptor beta chain was sequenced within a study of CD8+CD57+ T cells in acquired aplastic anemia (dated by TCRdb to 2016 to 2019). About the investigation overall: DNA extracted from sorted CD4+ and CD8+ cells had a mean of approximately 3 ug, with a range of about 0.18 to 27.4 ug. CD8+CD57+ expansion was defined as frequency above the mean frequency observed in healthy subjects.

Results and caveats for the whole study, not just this receptor: Although some 28 CD8+ CDR3 sequences were shared by patients and controls, these sequences appeared highly expressed in patients and within the immunodominant clones of patients. CD8+ Simpson's diversity did not differ significantly between patients and healthy controls (P=0.060).

V is cut back by 4 bases and J by 2 bases, with 8 bases in the junction unmatched. Including the terminal cysteine and phenylalanine, the CDR3 comprises 15 residues. Solely the CDR3 DNA is kept, with 45 bases framed from the first base. For CDR1 and CDR2, the germline V gene lists ENHRY and SYGVKD. This clonotype was observed many times. Its target antigen remains unknown. One base away there is no much larger clone; base qualities are not given. Profiling of TCR beta VDJ combinations and CDR3 sequences used genomic DNA as the template. An Illumina HiSeq 2000 was the platform used for TCR repertoire sequencing. The authors processed their data as follows. Repertoire assessment relied on Simpson's diversity index, CDR3 size and DJ length profiles, and TRBV/TRBJ rearrangement plots. The most abundant DNA sequence in the deep sequencing data was defined as the immunodominant clone. CDR3 amino acid sequences were screened for sharing across subjects and were compared with published repertoires and the VDJdb database. The public reads were quality trimmed at Q25 with fastp and then assembled into clones with MiXCR by TCRdb, keeping productive beta chains. Entries are consolidated by CDR3 protein sequence, retaining the most common genes and DNA. TCRdb, rather than the study authors, made the V and J calls. The sample includes 130,000 or so distinct CDR3 sequences, with 55% to 60% observed a single time. 25% to 35% of the sample comes from the top ten.

Flow cytometry had shown CD8+CD57+ cell expansion in the patients selected for sequencing. Every patient had a diagnosis of severe acquired aplastic anemia based on International Study of Aplastic Anemia and Agranulocytosis and Camitta criteria. No therapy had been received by the patients at the time of blood sampling. TCR repertoires of sorted CD4+ and CD8+ blood T cells from severe aplastic anemia patients and healthy subjects were deep-sequenced in the study. Patients were enrolled under clinicaltrials.gov protocols 00001620, 01623167, 00001397, 00071045, 00081523 and 00961064 in the USA. Ficoll-Paque density gradient centrifugation was used to isolate peripheral blood mononuclear cells. CD4+ and CD8+ T cells were sorted by FACS or magnetic beads before DNA extraction.

The sequence was obtained from a human donor with aplastic anemia. Recombination connected TRBV10-3 to TRBJ2-7, and 7 bases in between align with TRBD1. Sequencing input: sorted CD4+, CD8+, or CD8+CD57+ T cells (not recorded which) from PBMCs. The sequenced DNA: TGTGCCATCAGTGGGGCCGGGACAGCTACCTACGAGCAGTACTTC. Its protein product is CAISGAGTATYEQYF.